What follows describes a single T cell receptor beta chain. Seattle patients were enrolled during active infection and followed longitudinally. The data derive from a study of blood T cell repertoires in COVID-19. Study-level background: Samples taken during acute and convalescent COVID-19 were collected in the United States, Italy and Spain.

Germline values: CDR1 GTSNPN, CDR2 SVGIG (reference sequence). The V gene lost 0 bases and the J gene lost 2 bases, with 6 bases spanning the gap. The CDR3 is made up of 13 amino acids. Source study methods: Amplifying reference gene primers gave estimates of nucleated cell counts. Some clones are missing from TCRdb's copy, which holds only in-frame ones; the method was immunoSEQ multiplex PCR. That table is the source of V, J and clone size, and D and trimming were worked out from the DNA. Of a few hundred thousand clones in the sample, about 87% are singletons; the top ten hold over 5.5%. The clonotype was recovered from a woman in her forties or fifties with COVID-19, enrolled during active disease. Input material: peripheral blood. The chain joins TRBV30 to TRBJ2-3; D not certain. CDR3 in DNA: TGTGCCTGGAGTGTCAAGCCCACAGATACGCAGTATTTT. Its translation is CAWSVKPTDTQYF.